The 13 T cell receptor beta chains below come from one sample, sequenced in a study of blood T cell repertoires in COVID-19. Sequenced by immunoSEQ multiplex PCR; TCRdb stores in-frame clones only, minus some. The sample comprises roughly 240,000 clones, 75% to 85% of which are singletons, and approximately 9.6% rests with the top ten. Material for sequencing was PBMCs or T cells enriched from blood (not recorded which). These receptors were taken from a woman aged 45-60 years with acute COVID-19.

The chain has TRBV4-1 and TRBJ1-5; 7 nucleotides agree with TRBD1. J was trimmed by 4 bases and V by 1 base; bases with no gene match: 1. This CDR3 has 14 residues. From germline, CDR1 is MGHRA and CDR2 YSYEKL. The CDR3 region is CASSQAQGNQPQHF. The CDR3 bases are TGCGCCAGCAGCCAAGCACAGGGGAATCAGCCCCAGCATTTT.

This clone was seen just once. This chain uses TRBV18 with TRBJ1-6; D perhaps matches TRBD1 (5 bases). Germline CDR1 and CDR2: KGHSH and LQKENI. V dropped 1 base and J dropped 7 bases, with 17 bases sitting between them. The length of the CDR3 is 17 residues. The CDR3 is CASSPRGDGNRNSPLHF. For the CDR3, the DNA is TGTGCCAGCTCACCACGGGGGGACGGCAATCGAAATTCACCCCTCCACTTT.

In its sample, this clone was seen a few times. This chain uses TRBV6-6 with TRBJ1-6, with D unclear. The CDR3 sequence is 17 residues long. In germline, CDR1 is MNHNY, CDR2 SVGAGI (reference sequence). Trimming removed 5 bases at V and 6 bases at J, with 20 bases between. The CDR3: CASSPQLPGSGNSPLHF. CDR3 nucleotide sequence: TGTGCCAGCAGTCCCCAGCTGCCGGGGTCGGGTAATTCACCCCTCCACTTT.

The V call is TRBV7-2, the J call TRBJ1-2, with D possibly matching TRBD1 (5 bases). The CDR3 extends over 15 amino acids. V was shortened by 5 bases and J by 4 bases, with 17 bases between the two germline ends. CDR1 is SGHTA and CDR2 is FQGNSA in the germline V gene. The CDR3 bases are TGTGCCAGCAGCCAACCAGGGCGGCTGACCTATGGCTACACCTTC. Translated, it gives CASSQPGRLTYGYTF. The full variable domain, its missing parts supplied by reference TRBV7-2 and TRBJ1-2, is GAGVSQSPSNKVTEKGKDVELRCDPISGHTALYWYRQSLGQGLEFLIYFQGNSAPDKSGLPSDRFSAERTGGSVSTLTIQRTQQEDSAVYLCASSQPGRLTYGYTFGSGTRLTVV.

The J gene is TRBJ1-5, the V gene TRBV19; perhaps TRBD1 as D (5 bases). Deletions cut 7 bases from V and 1 base from J, with 14 bases between. CDR1 and CDR2 (germline): LNHDA, SQIVND (reference sequence). The CDR3 consists of 15 residues. The CDR3 DNA reads as TGTGCCAGTACCATTTGGGGGGGAAGCAATCAGCCCCAGCATTTT. Translating gives CASTIWGGSNQPQHF.

This clone occurred a few times. The chain carries TRBV5-1 and TRBJ2-5, with 8 bases lining up with TRBD2. The length of the CDR3 is 16 residues. The junction had 6 bases not matched to a gene; V was cut back by 0 bases and J by 2 bases. The germline CDR1 and CDR2 sequences are SGHRS and YFSETQ. The CDR3 DNA follows: TGCGCCAGCAGCTTGGGCCCAGCGGGGGCACAAGAGACCCAGTACTTC. Protein product: CASSLGPAGAQETQYF.

The CDR3 region is CASSASTSTDTQYF. The CDR3 DNA sequence: TGTGCCAGCAGCGCCTCGACTAGCACAGATACGCAGTATTTT. The chain uses TRBV9 and TRBJ2-3; no definite D call. V shed 3 bases and J shed 0 bases, with 8 bases lying between them. Per the germline V gene, CDR1 is SGDLS and CDR2 is YYNGEE. The length of the CDR3 is 14 residues.

The CDR3 DNA reads TGTGCCAGCTCACCACCCGGACAGCACACAGATACGCAGTATTTT. This sequence encodes CASSPPGQHTDTQYF. The gene calls are TRBV18 and TRBJ2-3; D might be TRBD1 (6 bases). Germline CDR1 reads KGHSH; CDR2 reads LQKENI. This CDR3 comprises 15 residues. The V end lost 0 bases, the J end lost 2 bases, and 9 bases lay between the germline ends.

The chain is built from TRBV7-2 and TRBJ1-6; maybe TRBD1 (5 bases). This CDR3 comprises 14 residues. Trimming pared 2 bases from V and 8 bases from J, leaving 10 bases between. Germline values: CDR1 SGHTA, CDR2 FQGNSA. CDR3 nucleotides: TGTGCCAGCAGCTTAAGGGGCATGGATTCACCCCTCCACTTT. It specifies CASSLRGMDSPLHF.

The V and J genes are TRBV6-2 or TRBV6-3 and TRBJ1-5; D perhaps matches TRBD1 (5 bases). Germline V gene sequence: CDR1 MNHEY, CDR2 SVGEGT. The CDR3 is 14 residues long. With 6 bases removed from V and 4 bases from J, the gap between germline ends came to 13 bases. The CDR3 spells CASSLRDGNQPQHF. For the CDR3, the DNA is TGTGCCAGCAGCCTCAGGGATGGAAATCAGCCCCAGCATTTT.

The rearrangement uses TRBV5-1 and TRBJ2-5; the match to TRBD1 covers 9 bases. The length of the CDR3 is 14 residues. Per the germline V gene, CDR1 is SGHRS and CDR2 is YFSETQ. Unmatched junction bases numbered 4, after V lost 3 bases and J lost 4 bases. The CDR3 region has the DNA TGCGCCAGCAGCTGGACAGGGGCGGGAGAGACCCAGTACTTC. It yields the protein CASSWTGAGETQYF.

The V and J genes are TRBV12-3 or TRBV12-4 and TRBJ2-3; 8 bases agree with TRBD1. The CDR3 contains 13 residues. The V gene end was trimmed by 3 bases and the J gene end by 6 bases; junction bases not matched to a gene: 2. In nucleotides, the CDR3 is TGTGCCAGCAGTTTGGGACAGGTTGATACGCAGTATTTT. Its translation: CASSLGQVDTQYF.

The chain couples TRBV3-1 (or the pseudogene TRBV3-2) to TRBJ2-3; maybe TRBD2 (7 bases). Germline-derived CDR1 and CDR2 are LGHDT and YNNKEL (reference sequence). This CDR3 comprises 16 residues. V was shortened by 4 bases and J by 5 bases, with 19 bases between the two germline ends. The CDR3 nucleotides read TGTGCCAGCAGCCTCTCCTTAGGGGGGGCTGGAGATACGCAGTATTTT. It translates to CASSLSLGGAGDTQYF.